This T cell receptor (beta chain) derives from a study of T-cell memory formation after mild COVID-19. At the level of the study: Largely donor-specific sequence clusters came from a couple of donors.

General study results and limits: Those CD4+ clones that contracted were mainly in CM and EM (CD8+ ones in EMRA).

This clonotype was found a few times. The antigen remains unidentified. MiXCR was run by TCRdb on the 5' RACE reads, yielding one entry per CDR3 protein. The sample carries over 55,000 distinct CDR3 sequences, more than 8% recorded once. Germline V lookup: CDR1 MGHRA, CDR2 YSYEKL. The CDR3 sequence is 18 residues long. The V gene end was trimmed by 2 bases and the J gene end by 5 bases; junction bases not matched to a gene: 9. J is TRBJ2-1 and V is TRBV4-1; 13 positions agree with TRBD2. This TCR was sampled from a man younger than 35 who had mild COVID-19 (a few samples of this study predate the infection). Cell type and time point are not known. Sequenced sample: PBMCs or a T cell subset sorted from them (not recorded which). This CDR3 is CASSQYIGTSGVNNEQFF. The CDR3 nucleotides are TGCGCCAGCAGCCAATACATTGGGACTAGCGGGGTAAACAATGAGCAGTTCTTC.